The clone carrying this T cell receptor beta chain was found once. Its antigen is currently unknown. This entry belongs to a study of T cell responses to AZD1222 COVID-19 vaccine. Whole-study results and caveats: Clonal diversity was possibly underestimated, and the donors were mostly white British, with more females. Once two AZD1222 doses were given, Spike-specific TCR breadth and depth went up. Only a handful of AZD1222 recipients, roughly six in all, had baseline seropositivity.

The method was immunoSEQ multiplex PCR; TCRdb's version includes in-frame clones alone and lacks a portion of them. The sample shows some 120,000 clones, about 88% of them seen only once. This receptor was identified in an adult in good health. The sequencing here drew on peripheral blood, taken on day 0 of MenACWY control vaccination.

The CDR3 DNA reads TGTGCCAGCAGCCTGAGGGGGTCCGCGGGGTTAGGCTCTGGAAACACCATATATTTT. Translation: CASSLRGSAGLGSGNTIYF. The V gene is TRBV9, the J gene TRBJ1-3, with a tentative D call TRBD1 (6 bases). Germline loops: CDR1 SGDLS, CDR2 YYNGEE. The ends were cut back, 4 bases at V and 0 bases at J, with 23 bases in the middle. The CDR3 totals 19 residues.